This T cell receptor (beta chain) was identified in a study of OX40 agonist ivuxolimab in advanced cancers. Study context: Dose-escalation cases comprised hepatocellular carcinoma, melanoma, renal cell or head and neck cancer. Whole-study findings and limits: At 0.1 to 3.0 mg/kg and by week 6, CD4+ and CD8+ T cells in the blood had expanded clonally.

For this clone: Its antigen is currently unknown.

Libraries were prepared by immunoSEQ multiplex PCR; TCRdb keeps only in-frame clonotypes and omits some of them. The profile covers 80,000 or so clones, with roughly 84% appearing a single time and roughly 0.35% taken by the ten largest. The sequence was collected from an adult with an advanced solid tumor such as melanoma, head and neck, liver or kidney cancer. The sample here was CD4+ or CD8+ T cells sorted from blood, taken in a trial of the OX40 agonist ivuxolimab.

CDR3 loop: CASSHGQAKQPQHF. The CDR3 DNA sequence: TGTGCCAGCTCCCACGGACAGGCGAAGCAGCCCCAGCATTTT. The rearrangement joins TRBV18 to TRBJ1-5; 7 nucleotides agree with TRBD1. With V trimmed by 6 bases and J by 7 bases, 9 bases remained unmatched. The CDR3 length is 14 residues. Germline V CDR1 and CDR2: KGHSH, LQKENI.